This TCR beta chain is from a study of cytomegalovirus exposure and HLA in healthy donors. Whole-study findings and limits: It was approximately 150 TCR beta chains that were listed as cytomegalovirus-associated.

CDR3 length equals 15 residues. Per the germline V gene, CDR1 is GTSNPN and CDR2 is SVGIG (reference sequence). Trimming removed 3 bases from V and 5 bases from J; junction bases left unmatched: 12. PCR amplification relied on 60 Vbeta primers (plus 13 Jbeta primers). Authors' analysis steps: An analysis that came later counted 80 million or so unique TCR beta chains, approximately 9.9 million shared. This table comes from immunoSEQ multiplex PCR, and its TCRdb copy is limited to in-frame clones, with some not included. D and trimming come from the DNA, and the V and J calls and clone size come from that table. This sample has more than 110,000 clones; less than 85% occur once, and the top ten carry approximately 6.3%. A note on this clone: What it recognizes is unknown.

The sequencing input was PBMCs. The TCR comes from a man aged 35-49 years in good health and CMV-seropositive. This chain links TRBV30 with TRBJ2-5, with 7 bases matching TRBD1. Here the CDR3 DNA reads TGTGCCTGGAGCCAACTGACAGGGCTGGGGGAGACCCAGTACTTC. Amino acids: CAWSQLTGLGETQYF.